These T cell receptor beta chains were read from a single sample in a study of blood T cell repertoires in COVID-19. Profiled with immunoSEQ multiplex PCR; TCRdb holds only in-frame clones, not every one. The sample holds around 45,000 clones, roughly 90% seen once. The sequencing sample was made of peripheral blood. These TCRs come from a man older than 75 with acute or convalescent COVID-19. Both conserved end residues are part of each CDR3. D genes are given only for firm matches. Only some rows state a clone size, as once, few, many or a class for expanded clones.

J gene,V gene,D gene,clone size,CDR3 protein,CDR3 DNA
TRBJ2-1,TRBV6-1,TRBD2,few,CASSELAVEVNEQFF,TGTGCCAGCAGTGAGCTAGCGGTGGAAGTCAATGAGCAGTTCTTC
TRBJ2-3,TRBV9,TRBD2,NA,CASSLSGTSGATDTQYF,TGTGCCAGCAGCTTATCCGGGACTAGCGGGGCCACAGATACGCAGTATTTT
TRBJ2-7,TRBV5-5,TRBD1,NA,CASHTPGTGSYEQYF,TGTGCCAGCCACACTCCTGGGACAGGCTCCTACGAGCAGTACTTC
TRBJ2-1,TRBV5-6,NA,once,CASARQNNEQFF,TGTGCCAGCGCACGACAAAACAATGAGCAGTTCTTC
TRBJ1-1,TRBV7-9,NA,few,CASSPDRPNTEAFF,TGTGCCAGCAGCCCGGACAGACCGAACACTGAAGCTTTCTTT
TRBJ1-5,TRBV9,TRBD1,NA,CASSAGTGNQPQHF,TGTGCCAGCAGCGCAGGGACAGGGAATCAGCCCCAGCATTTT
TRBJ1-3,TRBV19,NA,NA,CASSIVGQRKTSGNTIYF,TGTGCCAGTAGTATAGTAGGACAACGGAAAACTTCCGGAAACACCATATATTTT
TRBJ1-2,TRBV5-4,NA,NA,CASSFQGGYGYTF,TGTGCCAGCAGCTTTCAGGGCGGCTATGGCTACACCTTC
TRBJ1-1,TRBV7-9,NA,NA,CASSLSGQLNTEAFF,TGTGCCAGCAGCTTATCCGGACAGCTGAACACTGAAGCTTTCTTT
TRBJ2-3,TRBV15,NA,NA,CATSPAQSTDTQYF,TGTGCCACCAGCCCCGCCCAGAGCACAGATACGCAGTATTTT
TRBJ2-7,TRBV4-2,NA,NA,CASSQGTEATYEQYF,TGTGCCAGCAGCCAAGGGACAGAAGCCACCTACGAGCAGTACTTC
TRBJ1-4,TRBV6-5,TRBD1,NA,CASSLGQGEGEKLFF,TGTGCCAGCAGTCTCGGACAGGGGGAAGGTGAAAAACTGTTTTTT
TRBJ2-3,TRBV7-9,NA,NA,CASSLGAAGTDTQYF,TGTGCCAGCAGTCTAGGAGCAGCTGGCACAGATACGCAGTATTTT
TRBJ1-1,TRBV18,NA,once,CASSPQRGIDTEAFF,TGTGCCAGCTCACCACAAAGGGGGATAGACACTGAAGCTTTCTTT
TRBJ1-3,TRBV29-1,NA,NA,CSARDNSFSGNTIYF,TGCAGCGCTCGGGACAACTCTTTCTCTGGAAACACCATATATTTT
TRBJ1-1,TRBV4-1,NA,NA,CASSQVPGQNTEAFF,TGCGCCAGCAGCCAAGTCCCTGGGCAGAACACTGAAGCTTTCTTT
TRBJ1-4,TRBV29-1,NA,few,CSVEDPGAATNEKLFF,TGCAGCGTTGAAGACCCAGGGGCGGCAACTAATGAAAAACTGTTTTTT
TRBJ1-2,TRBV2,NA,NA,CASSPERSGGYTF,TGTGCCAGCAGCCCCGAACGTAGCGGTGGCTACACCTTC
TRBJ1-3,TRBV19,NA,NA,CASSPTGYGNTIYF,TGTGCCAGTAGTCCAACAGGATATGGGAACACCATATATTTT
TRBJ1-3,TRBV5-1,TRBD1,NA,CASRQTGLPGNTIYF,TGCGCCAGCAGGCAGACAGGGCTGCCCGGAAACACCATATATTTT
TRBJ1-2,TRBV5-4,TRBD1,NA,CASREGQGMGYGYTF,TGTGCCAGCCGGGAGGGACAGGGGATGGGGTATGGCTACACCTTC
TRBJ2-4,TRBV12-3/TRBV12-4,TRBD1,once,CASAGTGNGIQYF,TGTGCCAGCGCCGGGACAGGGAACGGGATTCAGTACTTC
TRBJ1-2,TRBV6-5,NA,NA,CATSWGLNYGYTF,TGTGCCACCTCGTGGGGGCTTAACTATGGCTACACCTTC
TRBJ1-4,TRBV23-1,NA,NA,CASSQSKGRGLGTNEKLFF,TGCGCCAGCAGTCAATCGAAGGGCCGCGGGCTCGGGACTAATGAAAAACTGTTTTTT
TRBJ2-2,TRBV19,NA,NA,CASSTQGTGELFF,TGTGCCAGTAGTACCCAGGGGACCGGGGAGCTGTTTTTT
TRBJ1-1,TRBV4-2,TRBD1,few,CASSQVTGPGTEAFF,TGTGCCAGCAGCCAAGTGACAGGGCCGGGAACTGAAGCTTTCTTT
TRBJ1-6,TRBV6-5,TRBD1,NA,CASSRQGSNSPLHF,TGTGCCAGCAGTAGACAGGGGTCTAATTCACCCCTCCACTTT
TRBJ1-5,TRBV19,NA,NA,CASTLGLGSNQPQHF,TGTGCCAGTACCCTGGGACTGGGAAGCAATCAGCCCCAGCATTTT
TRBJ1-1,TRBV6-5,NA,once,CASSYSTRMNTEAFF,TGTGCCAGCAGTTACTCGACTAGGATGAACACTGAAGCTTTCTTT
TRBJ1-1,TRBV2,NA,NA,CASKAGTSGMGAFF,TGTGCCAGCAAGGCCGGGACTTCCGGCATGGGAGCTTTCTTT
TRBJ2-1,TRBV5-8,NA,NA,CASSLVRDPRTNEQFF,TGTGCCAGCAGCTTGGTGAGGGATCCCCGGACGAATGAGCAGTTCTTC
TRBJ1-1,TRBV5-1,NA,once,CASSLDPGNTEAFF,TGCGCCAGCAGCTTGGACCCAGGGAACACTGAAGCTTTCTTT
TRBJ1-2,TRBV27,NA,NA,CASRGLNHGYTF,TGTGCCAGCAGGGGACTAAATCATGGCTACACCTTC
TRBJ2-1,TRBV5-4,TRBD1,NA,CASSRTGGDEQFF,TGTGCCAGCAGCCGAACAGGGGGCGATGAGCAGTTCTTC
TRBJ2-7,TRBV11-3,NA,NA,CASSATGLPYEQYF,TGTGCCAGCAGCGCTACAGGGCTTCCTTACGAGCAGTACTTC
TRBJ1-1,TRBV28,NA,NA,CASSLRGRSNTEAFF,TGTGCCAGCAGTTTGCGTGGCAGGTCGAACACTGAAGCTTTCTTT
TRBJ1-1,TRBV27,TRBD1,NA,CAAKGQVGTEAFF,TGTGCCGCTAAGGGACAGGTGGGCACTGAAGCTTTCTTT
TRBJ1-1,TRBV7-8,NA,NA,CASSPAGRGNTEAFF,TGTGCCAGCAGCCCCGCCGGTCGGGGGAACACTGAAGCTTTCTTT
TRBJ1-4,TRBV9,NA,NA,CASSVGQGQGNEKLFF,TGTGCCAGCAGCGTAGGCCAGGGACAAGGGAATGAAAAACTGTTTTTT
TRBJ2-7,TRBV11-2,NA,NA,CASSLGRQFSYEQYF,TGTGCCAGCAGCTTGGGAAGACAGTTTTCCTACGAGCAGTACTTC
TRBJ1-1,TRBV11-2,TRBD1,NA,CASSLGTGSTEAFF,TGTGCCAGCAGCTTAGGGACAGGGAGCACTGAAGCTTTCTTT
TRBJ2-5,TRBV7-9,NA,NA,CASSLAISKETQYF,TGTGCCAGCAGCTTAGCAATTAGCAAAGAGACCCAGTACTTC
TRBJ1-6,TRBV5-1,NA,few,CASSSEISGYNSPLHF,TGCGCCAGCAGCTCGGAGATATCGGGATATAATTCACCCCTCCACTTT
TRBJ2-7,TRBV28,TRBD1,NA,CASGSGTGVPEQYF,TGTGCCAGCGGCTCCGGGACAGGGGTCCCCGAGCAGTACTTC
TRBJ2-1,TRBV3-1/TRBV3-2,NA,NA,CASSQAGTLSYNEQFF,TGCGCCAGCAGCCAAGCCGGGACTCTATCCTACAATGAGCAGTTCTTC
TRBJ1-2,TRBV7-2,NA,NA,CASSLSTGVYGYTF,TGTGCCAGCAGCCTCTCGACAGGAGTCTATGGCTACACCTTC
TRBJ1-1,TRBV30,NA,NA,CAWSGDSEAFF,TGTGCCTGGAGCGGGGATTCTGAAGCTTTCTTT
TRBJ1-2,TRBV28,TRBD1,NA,CASSLFRAGDRPDGYTF,TGTGCCAGCAGTTTATTTCGAGCTGGGGACAGGCCAGATGGCTACACCTTC
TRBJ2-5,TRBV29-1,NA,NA,CTSREQGKETQYF,TGCACCTCTCGAGAACAGGGAAAAGAGACCCAGTACTTC
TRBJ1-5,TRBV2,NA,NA,CASSSDSYSNQPQHF,TGTGCCAGCAGCTCCGACAGCTATAGCAATCAGCCCCAGCATTTT